Listed below are T cell receptor beta chains from one sample, sequenced in a study of glioma-infiltrating T cells. MiXCR was run by TCRdb on the multiplex PCR reads, yielding one entry per CDR3 protein. The sample includes about 140,000 distinct CDR3 sequences, around 42% of them seen just once. Sequencing input: glioma tissue, nonneoplastic brain tissue, or PBMCs (not recorded which). These receptors all come from a human donor with low-grade glioma or glioblastoma, undergoing nonglioma brain surgery, or in good health (not recorded which). Each CDR3 is given with its conserved first and last residue. D genes are given only for firm matches. Rows give clone size only sometimes, using once, few, many, or a class for an expanded clone.

CDR3 protein: CASSLSDSDYGYTF
CDR3 DNA: TGTGCCAGCAGCTTATCGGACAGCGACTATGGCTACACCTTC
D gene: .
V gene: TRBV11-2
clone size: .
J gene: TRBJ1-2

CDR3 protein: CARSPTWESGEETQYF
CDR3 DNA: TGTGCCAGGAGCCCCACCTGGGAGAGCGGGGAAGAGACCCAGTACTTC
D gene: TRBD2
V gene: TRBV14
clone size: .
J gene: TRBJ2-5

CDR3 protein: CASSLSQYEQYF
CDR3 DNA: TGTGCCAGCAGTTTGTCGCAGTACGAGCAGTACTTC
D gene: .
V gene: TRBV28
clone size: few
J gene: TRBJ2-7

CDR3 protein: CASRSGTSGMGDTQYF
CDR3 DNA: TGTGCCAGCAGGAGCGGGACTAGCGGGATGGGAGATACGCAGTATTTT
D gene: TRBD2
V gene: TRBV27
clone size: .
J gene: TRBJ2-3

CDR3 protein: CATSRDPGFEQYF
CDR3 DNA: TGTGCCACCAGCAGAGATCCAGGGTTCGAGCAGTACTTC
D gene: .
V gene: TRBV15
clone size: many
J gene: TRBJ2-7

CDR3 protein: CSARDARTYNEQFF
CDR3 DNA: TGCAGTGCTAGAGATGCGAGGACCTACAATGAGCAGTTCTTC
D gene: .
V gene: TRBV20-1
clone size: few
J gene: TRBJ2-1

CDR3 protein: CASSSGGGRETQYF
CDR3 DNA: TGTGCCAGCAGTTCAGGGGGGGGCCGGGAGACCCAGTACTTC
D gene: .
V gene: TRBV28
clone size: .
J gene: TRBJ2-5

CDR3 protein: CASSSNPGHLNTEAFF
CDR3 DNA: TGTGCCAGCAGTTCCAATCCGGGACACCTGAACACTGAAGCTTTCTTT
D gene: .
V gene: TRBV6-2/TRBV6-3
clone size: .
J gene: TRBJ1-1

CDR3 protein: CSARDPADTEAFF
CDR3 DNA: TGCAGTGCTAGAGATCCCGCAGACACTGAAGCTTTCTTT
D gene: .
V gene: TRBV20-1
clone size: few
J gene: TRBJ1-1

CDR3 protein: CASSRTGLGNEQFF
CDR3 DNA: TGTGCCAGCAGTCGGACAGGTCTGGGCAATGAGCAGTTCTTC
D gene: TRBD1
V gene: TRBV6-1
clone size: many
J gene: TRBJ2-1

CDR3 protein: CASTPLRGSDEQYF
CDR3 DNA: TGTGCCAGCACCCCTTTGCGGGGTTCAGACGAGCAGTACTTC
D gene: .
V gene: TRBV6-1
clone size: .
J gene: TRBJ2-7

CDR3 protein: CASSERGLAEAFF
CDR3 DNA: TGTGCCAGCAGTGAACGGGGATTAGCTGAAGCTTTCTTT
D gene: .
V gene: TRBV6-1
clone size: once
J gene: TRBJ1-1

CDR3 protein: CASSKSVTAAYEQYF
CDR3 DNA: TGTGCCAGCAGTAAGTCAGTTACAGCGGCCTACGAGCAGTACTTC
D gene: .
V gene: TRBV6-1
clone size: .
J gene: TRBJ2-7

CDR3 protein: CASSRSGSGANVLTF
CDR3 DNA: TGTGCCAGCAGTCGGTCGGGCTCTGGGGCCAACGTCCTGACTTTC
D gene: .
V gene: TRBV4-2
clone size: few
J gene: TRBJ2-6

CDR3 protein: CASSQASYGETYEQYF
CDR3 DNA: TGTGCCAGCAGCCAAGCATCCTATGGGGAAACCTACGAGCAGTACTTC
D gene: .
V gene: TRBV3-1
clone size: .
J gene: TRBJ2-7

CDR3 protein: CASSYRRAGDTDTQYF
CDR3 DNA: TGTGCCAGCAGTTACCGTAGGGCAGGGGACACAGATACGCAGTATTTT
D gene: .
V gene: TRBV6-6
clone size: few
J gene: TRBJ2-3

CDR3 protein: CASGTDRGSSPLHF
CDR3 DNA: TGTGCCAGCGGAACGGACAGGGGCTCTTCACCCCTCCACTTT
D gene: TRBD1
V gene: TRBV2
clone size: .
J gene: TRBJ1-6

CDR3 protein: CASSYGDRTNQPQHF
CDR3 DNA: TGTGCCAGCAGTTACGGGGACAGGACCAATCAGCCCCAGCATTTT
D gene: TRBD1
V gene: TRBV6-6
clone size: .
J gene: TRBJ1-5

CDR3 protein: CASSDWVDTQYF
CDR3 DNA: TGTGCCAGCAGTGACTGGGTTGATACGCAGTATTTT
D gene: .
V gene: TRBV2
clone size: .
J gene: TRBJ2-3

CDR3 protein: CSAGSGANVLTF
CDR3 DNA: TGCAGTGCTGGCTCTGGGGCCAACGTCCTGACTTTC
D gene: .
V gene: TRBV20-1
clone size: many
J gene: TRBJ2-6

CDR3 protein: CASSLLPWVITDTQYF
CDR3 DNA: TGTGCCAGCAGTTTATTGCCTTGGGTTATCACAGATACGCAGTATTTT
D gene: .
V gene: TRBV28
clone size: medium-sized
J gene: TRBJ2-3

CDR3 protein: CASSYSMQSNQPQHF
CDR3 DNA: TGTGCCAGCAGTTACTCTATGCAGAGCAATCAGCCCCAGCATTTT
D gene: .
V gene: TRBV6-6
clone size: .
J gene: TRBJ1-5

CDR3 protein: CASSLSPPLQGRNQPQHF
CDR3 DNA: TGTGCCAGCAGTTTATCCCCTCCTTTACAGGGGCGAAATCAGCCCCAGCATTTT
D gene: TRBD1
V gene: TRBV27
clone size: .
J gene: TRBJ1-5

CDR3 protein: CASSPGTSHNEQFF
CDR3 DNA: TGTGCCAGCAGTCCCGGGACTAGTCACAATGAGCAGTTCTTC
D gene: TRBD2
V gene: TRBV27
clone size: few
J gene: TRBJ2-1

CDR3 protein: CASSQDAGQGSGNTIYF
CDR3 DNA: TGCGCCAGCAGCCAAGATGCGGGACAGGGATCTGGAAACACCATATATTTT
D gene: TRBD1
V gene: TRBV4-1
clone size: .
J gene: TRBJ1-3

CDR3 protein: CASSSGTSGENEQFF
CDR3 DNA: TGTGCCAGCAGTTCCGGGACTAGCGGGGAAAACGAGCAGTTCTTC
D gene: TRBD2
V gene: TRBV6-1
clone size: few
J gene: TRBJ2-1

CDR3 protein: CASSQAAGGGQETQYF
CDR3 DNA: TGTGCCAGCAGCCAAGCGGCAGGGGGAGGCCAAGAGACCCAGTACTTC
D gene: .
V gene: TRBV5-4
clone size: .
J gene: TRBJ2-5

CDR3 protein: CASSYSFYSNQPQHF
CDR3 DNA: TGTGCCAGCAGTTACTCATTTTATAGCAATCAGCCCCAGCATTTT
D gene: .
V gene: TRBV6-5
clone size: .
J gene: TRBJ1-5

CDR3 protein: CASSHRSQETQYF
CDR3 DNA: TGTGCCAGCAGTCACAGGAGCCAAGAGACCCAGTACTTC
D gene: .
V gene: TRBV28
clone size: .
J gene: TRBJ2-5

CDR3 protein: CASRRTPGNNEQYF
CDR3 DNA: TGTGCCAGCCGTCGCACACCAGGCAACAATGAGCAGTACTTC
D gene: .
V gene: TRBV12-3/TRBV12-4
clone size: .
J gene: TRBJ2-7

CDR3 protein: CASSLVAGGETQYF
CDR3 DNA: TGTGCCAGCAGCTTAGTTGCGGGAGGAGAGACCCAGTACTTC
D gene: TRBD2
V gene: TRBV7-9
clone size: few
J gene: TRBJ2-5

CDR3 protein: CASSPGAVQPDGYTF
CDR3 DNA: TGTGCCAGCAGCCCGGGGGCCGTACAGCCGGATGGCTACACCTTC
D gene: .
V gene: TRBV5-4
clone size: .
J gene: TRBJ1-2

CDR3 protein: CASSRDVSGNNEQFF
CDR3 DNA: TGTGCCAGCAGTCGGGACGTTAGCGGGAACAATGAGCAGTTCTTC
D gene: TRBD2
V gene: TRBV6-1
clone size: few
J gene: TRBJ2-1

CDR3 protein: CASSFQGGSTETQYF
CDR3 DNA: TGTGCCAGCAGCTTCCAGGGGGGGAGTACAGAGACCCAGTACTTC
D gene: .
V gene: TRBV7-2
clone size: .
J gene: TRBJ2-5

CDR3 protein: CASSRAGTRETQYF
CDR3 DNA: TGCGCCAGCAGCCGGGCCGGGACCCGCGAGACCCAGTACTTC
D gene: .
V gene: TRBV4-1
clone size: .
J gene: TRBJ2-5

CDR3 protein: CSFSSGGALDIQYF
CDR3 DNA: TGCAGTTTCTCTAGCGGGGGGGCCCTGGACATTCAGTACTTC
D gene: TRBD2
V gene: TRBV20-1
clone size: .
J gene: TRBJ2-4